This T cell receptor (beta chain) was retrieved from a study of blood T cell repertoires in COVID-19. This CDR3 has 16 amino acids. Germline CDR1 and CDR2: ENHRY and SYGVKD. J lost 4 bases, V lost 3 bases, and 7 bases had no gene match. The assay was immunoSEQ multiplex PCR, and TCRdb's table has in-frame clones only and misses some. The sample carries over 250,000 clones, roughly 86% recorded once. The sequence was collected from an older woman who had recovered from COVID-19. Sequencing input: PBMCs or T cells enriched from blood (not recorded which). This chain links TRBV10-3 with TRBJ2-3; the match to TRBD2 covers 10 bases. The CDR3 protein is CAISDRKRGGPDTQYF. As DNA, the CDR3 is TGTGCCATCAGTGACCGAAAGCGGGGGGGCCCAGATACGCAGTATTTT.